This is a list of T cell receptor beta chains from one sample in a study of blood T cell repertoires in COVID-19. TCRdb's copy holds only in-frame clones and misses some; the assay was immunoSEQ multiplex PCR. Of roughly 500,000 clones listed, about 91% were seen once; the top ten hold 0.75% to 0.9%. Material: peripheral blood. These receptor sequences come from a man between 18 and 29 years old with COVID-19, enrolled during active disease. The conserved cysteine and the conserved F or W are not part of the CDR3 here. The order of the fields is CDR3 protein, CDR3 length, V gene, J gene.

cdr3_aa: ASRIPGGDSGWPGNTIY; cdr3_length: 17; v_call: TRBV23-1; j_call: TRBJ1-3
cdr3_aa: ASSLGGRPYGYT; cdr3_length: 12; v_call: TRBV27; j_call: TRBJ1-2
cdr3_aa: ASSPPRDRVGTGELF; cdr3_length: 15; v_call: TRBV19; j_call: TRBJ2-2
cdr3_aa: ASSLPSVVWGQLNNEQF; cdr3_length: 17; v_call: TRBV6-2/TRBV6-3; j_call: TRBJ2-1
cdr3_aa: ASSQPALAGSYGELF; cdr3_length: 15; v_call: TRBV3-1/TRBV3-2; j_call: TRBJ2-2
cdr3_aa: ASSLADTYEQY; cdr3_length: 11; v_call: TRBV12-3/TRBV12-4; j_call: TRBJ2-7
cdr3_aa: ASRGSGRGNTEAF; cdr3_length: 13; v_call: TRBV6-5; j_call: TRBJ1-1
cdr3_aa: ASSLIAGTGTSEQY; cdr3_length: 14; v_call: TRBV5-1; j_call: TRBJ2-7
cdr3_aa: ASSRGGSYEQY; cdr3_length: 11; v_call: TRBV19; j_call: TRBJ2-7
cdr3_aa: ASRPGGRYGYT; cdr3_length: 11; v_call: TRBV3-1/TRBV3-2; j_call: TRBJ1-2
cdr3_aa: ASSYRDRSYNEQF; cdr3_length: 13; v_call: TRBV6-5; j_call: TRBJ2-1
cdr3_aa: ASSPASGLGTQY; cdr3_length: 12; v_call: TRBV18; j_call: TRBJ2-5
cdr3_aa: ASSTRTGTGELF; cdr3_length: 12; v_call: TRBV27; j_call: TRBJ2-2
cdr3_aa: ASSIADFTDTQY; cdr3_length: 12; v_call: TRBV19; j_call: TRBJ2-3
cdr3_aa: ASSGRDRAILYYEQY; cdr3_length: 15; v_call: TRBV6-1; j_call: TRBJ2-7
cdr3_aa: ASSTGGAYEQY; cdr3_length: 11; v_call: TRBV5-7; j_call: TRBJ2-7
cdr3_aa: ASSYRGITEAF; cdr3_length: 11; v_call: TRBV27; j_call: TRBJ1-1
cdr3_aa: ASSAWGGTEAF; cdr3_length: 11; v_call: TRBV9; j_call: TRBJ1-1
cdr3_aa: ASSPRTSGSLGTQY; cdr3_length: 14; v_call: TRBV13; j_call: TRBJ2-3
cdr3_aa: ASSARQGLSGNTIY; cdr3_length: 14; v_call: TRBV11-2; j_call: TRBJ1-3
cdr3_aa: AWSVGGAAYDEQY; cdr3_length: 13; v_call: TRBV30; j_call: TRBJ2-7
cdr3_aa: ATSDSDRGTNYGYT; cdr3_length: 14; v_call: TRBV24-1; j_call: TRBJ1-2
cdr3_aa: ASSQDRATDTQY; cdr3_length: 12; v_call: TRBV4-1; j_call: TRBJ2-3
cdr3_aa: SASRDRLNTEAF; cdr3_length: 12; v_call: TRBV20-1; j_call: TRBJ1-1
cdr3_aa: ASSQENRGGGGYEQY; cdr3_length: 15; v_call: TRBV4-1; j_call: TRBJ2-7
cdr3_aa: ASSRGGAEQY; cdr3_length: 10; v_call: TRBV5-4; j_call: TRBJ2-7
cdr3_aa: ASSRLRDTDTQY; cdr3_length: 12; v_call: TRBV2; j_call: TRBJ2-3
cdr3_aa: ASSLAGGNTGEQY; cdr3_length: 13; v_call: TRBV5-1; j_call: TRBJ2-7
cdr3_aa: ASKDRVSYNEQF; cdr3_length: 12; v_call: TRBV2; j_call: TRBJ2-1
cdr3_aa: ASSPTSQGAGNYGYT; cdr3_length: 15; v_call: TRBV9; j_call: TRBJ1-2
cdr3_aa: ASSGTVGTSGKGCENIQY; cdr3_length: 18; v_call: TRBV12-1; j_call: TRBJ2-4
cdr3_aa: ASSFGQVGELF; cdr3_length: 11; v_call: TRBV12-3/TRBV12-4; j_call: TRBJ2-2
cdr3_aa: ASSQDTSGRDYNEQF; cdr3_length: 15; v_call: TRBV4-2; j_call: TRBJ2-1
cdr3_aa: ASSQDPGTGSETQY; cdr3_length: 14; v_call: TRBV4-1; j_call: TRBJ2-5
cdr3_aa: ASSATSFLNTQY; cdr3_length: 12; v_call: TRBV7-6; j_call: TRBJ2-3
cdr3_aa: ASSPYEAGGSEQY; cdr3_length: 13; v_call: TRBV10-1; j_call: TRBJ2-7
cdr3_aa: ASSEGETMSNQPQH; cdr3_length: 14; v_call: TRBV2; j_call: TRBJ1-5
cdr3_aa: ASSAPGVTDQYNEQF; cdr3_length: 15; v_call: TRBV7-3; j_call: TRBJ2-1
cdr3_aa: ASSPMPGELF; cdr3_length: 10; v_call: TRBV12-3/TRBV12-4; j_call: TRBJ2-2
cdr3_aa: ASNSGEKLF; cdr3_length: 9; v_call: TRBV6-6; j_call: TRBJ1-4
cdr3_aa: ASKTRAGELF; cdr3_length: 10; v_call: TRBV19; j_call: TRBJ2-2
cdr3_aa: ASRRTSTDQETQY; cdr3_length: 13; v_call: TRBV5-1; j_call: TRBJ2-5
cdr3_aa: ASSVVSQGGPGNTIY; cdr3_length: 15; v_call: TRBV9; j_call: TRBJ1-3
cdr3_aa: ASSTPYDRVETGELF; cdr3_length: 15; v_call: TRBV7-8; j_call: TRBJ2-2
cdr3_aa: ASSLGQNYGYT; cdr3_length: 11; v_call: TRBV12-3/TRBV12-4; j_call: TRBJ1-2
cdr3_aa: ASSEGVVGETQY; cdr3_length: 12; v_call: TRBV9; j_call: TRBJ2-5
cdr3_aa: ASRTGRTSGVNTGELF; cdr3_length: 16; v_call: TRBV10-2; j_call: TRBJ2-2
cdr3_aa: ASRKRGPRNTEAF; cdr3_length: 13; v_call: TRBV6-5; j_call: TRBJ1-1
cdr3_aa: ASRTGLSTGELF; cdr3_length: 12; v_call: TRBV19; j_call: TRBJ2-2
cdr3_aa: ASSPYRTGDYGYT; cdr3_length: 13; v_call: TRBV18; j_call: TRBJ1-2
cdr3_aa: ASSSGTGFNEQF; cdr3_length: 12; v_call: TRBV5-6; j_call: TRBJ2-1
cdr3_aa: ASSPRDRGYNEQF; cdr3_length: 13; v_call: TRBV18; j_call: TRBJ2-1
cdr3_aa: ASSRERAYEQY; cdr3_length: 11; v_call: TRBV12-3/TRBV12-4; j_call: TRBJ2-7
cdr3_aa: ASSIGGGRPDTQY; cdr3_length: 13; v_call: TRBV19; j_call: TRBJ2-3
cdr3_aa: ASSPSLQGRVGANVLT; cdr3_length: 16; v_call: TRBV5-1; j_call: TRBJ2-6
cdr3_aa: ASSLPSGRSVEETQY; cdr3_length: 15; v_call: TRBV5-4; j_call: TRBJ2-5
cdr3_aa: ASSFTGVMDTEAF; cdr3_length: 13; v_call: TRBV5-1; j_call: TRBJ1-1
cdr3_aa: ASSLTRGTYNSPLH; cdr3_length: 14; v_call: TRBV11-2; j_call: TRBJ1-6
cdr3_aa: ASDSGGYEQY; cdr3_length: 10; v_call: TRBV7-9; j_call: TRBJ2-7